Presented here are 31 T cell receptor beta chains from one specimen sequenced in a study of blood T cell repertoires in COVID-19. Sequenced by immunoSEQ multiplex PCR; TCRdb stores in-frame clones only, minus some. This table has some 240,000 clones, roughly 82% appearing once. The source material was peripheral blood. These receptors all stem from a woman in her thirties or forties who had recovered from COVID-19.

This clone was seen only a few times. The chain is built from TRBV7-6 and TRBJ2-1, with 8 bases matching TRBD1. Germline V gene lookup returns CDR1 SGHVS and CDR2 FNYEAQ. The V segment lost 4 bases and the J segment 4 bases; nucleotides outside the gene matches: 6. CDR3 length: 15 amino acids. In DNA form, the CDR3 reads TGTGCCAGCAGCTCAATCTGGACAGGGTACAATGAGCAGTTCTTC. Its protein product is CASSSIWTGYNEQFF.

V and J are TRBV5-1 and TRBJ1-5, with 7 bases aligning to TRBD1. The germline CDR1 and CDR2 sequences are SGHRS and YFSETQ. V shed 3 bases, J shed 4 bases, and the junction held 1 base outside the gene matches. CDR3 length: 13 residues. CDR3 amino acids: CASSWDSNQPQHF. As DNA, the CDR3 is TGCGCCAGCAGCTGGGACAGTAATCAGCCCCAGCATTTT.

The chain employs TRBV28 and TRBJ1-2; weak D call: TRBD1 (5 bases). The CDR3 loop spans 11 amino acids. Trimming took off 10 bases at V and 1 base at J, with 7 bases between the two ends. CDR1 and CDR2 (germline): MDHEN, SYDVKM. CDR3 in amino acids: CAIDSNYGYTF. The CDR3 DNA follows: TGTGCCATCGACAGTAACTATGGCTACACCTTC.

The chain couples TRBV10-1 to TRBJ1-1; tentative D call: TRBD1 (6 bases). V shed 4 bases and J shed 5 bases, with 20 bases lying between them. Germline CDR1 and CDR2: WNHNN and SYGVQD (reference sequence). The CDR3 has 16 residues. The CDR3 nucleotides are TGCGCCAGCAGTGTTCCCGCAGGGGAAGAAGAAACTGAAGCTTTCTTT. The encoded protein is CASSVPAGEEETEAFF.

V gene TRBV30 combines with J gene TRBJ1-6, with D unclear. Germline CDR1 reads GTSNPN; CDR2 reads SVGIG (reference sequence). CDR3 length: 15 residues. Trimming left V 2 bases short and J 8 bases short, with 16 bases between. The CDR3 spells CAWSRGPGPDSPLHF. CDR3 in DNA: TGTGCCTGGAGTCGGGGTCCCGGCCCGGATTCACCCCTCCACTTT. Combining the CDR3 with reference TRBV30 and TRBJ1-6 gives the whole variable domain SQTIHQWPATLVQPVGSPLSLECTVEGTSNPNLYWYRQAAGRGLQLLFYSVGIGQISSEVPQNLSASRPQDRQFILSSKKLLLSDSGFYLCAWSRGPGPDSPLHFGNGTRLTVT.

The chain is built from TRBV19 and TRBJ1-5; D possibly corresponds to TRBD1 (5 bases). Between the trimmed V and J ends, which lost 5 bases and 2 bases, there was a span of 13 bases. The CDR3 runs 15 residues. Germline assignment: CDR1 LNHDA and CDR2 SQIVND (reference sequence). CDR3 coding DNA: TGTGCCAGTAGTGGGGGGGGGAAAGGCAATCAGCCCCAGCATTTT. Protein sequence: CASSGGGKGNQPQHF.

V gene TRBV25-1 combines with J gene TRBJ2-1, with D perhaps TRBD2 (6 bases). The length of the CDR3 is 14 residues. Germline loops: CDR1 MGHDK, CDR2 SYGVNS. Trimming pared 4 bases from V and 5 bases from J, leaving 12 bases between. CDR3 loop: CASSAGLPNNEQFF. CDR3 bases: TGTGCCAGCAGTGCGGGACTGCCAAACAATGAGCAGTTCTTC.

This chain joins TRBV27 and TRBJ2-3; maybe TRBD2 (7 bases). This CDR3 has 16 residues. With 5 bases removed from V and 3 bases from J, the gap between germline ends came to 18 bases. Germline lookup yields CDR1 MNHEY and CDR2 SMNVEV (reference sequence). CDR3 protein: CASSQRGGLGTDTQYF. The CDR3 coding sequence is TGTGCCAGCAGTCAAAGGGGGGGTCTGGGGACAGATACGCAGTATTTT.

The chain employs TRBV7-2 and TRBJ2-5; 7 nucleotides align to TRBD1. V gave up 1 base and J gave up 3 bases; unmatched junction bases: 2. This CDR3 comprises 14 residues. Germline V gene data show CDR1 as SGHTA and CDR2 as FQGNSA. The CDR3 DNA is TGTGCCAGCAGCTTAGGCACAGGGGAAGAGACCCAGTACTTC. Amino acid sequence: CASSLGTGEETQYF.

The CDR3 nucleotides are TGCGCCAGCAGCCATGGGTTAGACAGGGCGGCCGGGGAGCTGTTTTTT. Encoded protein: CASSHGLDRAAGELFF. V usage is TRBV4-3 and J usage is TRBJ2-2, with 7 positions matching TRBD1. The germline gives CDR1 LGHNA, CDR2 YSLEER. The junction had 10 bases not matched to a gene; V was cut back by 3 bases and J by 6 bases. This CDR3 has 16 residues.

The gene calls are TRBV30 and TRBJ1-2, with D uncertain. The CDR3 is 13 residues long. Germline lookup yields CDR1 GTSNPN and CDR2 SVGIG (reference sequence). The V end lost 2 bases, the J end lost 4 bases, and 11 bases lay between the germline ends. CDR3 bases: TGTGCCTGGAGTCGCAACGGACTCTATGGCTACACCTTC. This translates into CAWSRNGLYGYTF.

The chain recombines TRBV6-1 with TRBJ2-7; 8 bases align to TRBD1. V shed 4 bases and J 3 bases; nucleotides not matched to a gene: 11. CDR1 is MNHNS, CDR2 SASEGT, per germline. There are 16 residues in the CDR3. CDR3: CASSGIFAGGSYEQYF. CDR3 nucleotides: TGTGCCAGCAGTGGTATTTTCGCAGGGGGCAGCTACGAGCAGTACTTC.

The chain is built from TRBV11-2 and TRBJ2-1, with D possibly TRBD2 on 5 matching bases. V lost 3 bases and J lost 4, with 13 bases in between. This CDR3 is 15 amino acids long. Germline V gene data show CDR1 as SGHAT and CDR2 as FQNNGV. The CDR3 loop is CASSFGLTGYNEQFF. In DNA form, the CDR3 reads TGTGCCAGCAGCTTTGGACTCACGGGGTACAATGAGCAGTTCTTC.

The V gene is TRBV5-1, the J gene TRBJ2-3; 9 bases match TRBD1. The trim removed 0 bases at V and 0 bases at J, leaving 5 bases unmatched. Germline values: CDR1 SGHRS, CDR2 YFSETQ. The CDR3 totals 17 residues. The CDR3 DNA reads TGCGCCAGCAGCTTGGCCGGGACAGGGAGTAGCACAGATACGCAGTATTTT. This codes for CASSLAGTGSSTDTQYF.

CDR3 bases: TGTGCCAGCAGTGCGGCCACTAGCGGGGGCTTTTACAATGAGCAGTTCTTC. It specifies CASSAATSGGFYNEQFF. V and J are TRBV6-1 and TRBJ2-1; 11 nucleotides align to TRBD2. Germline trimming cut 4 bases from V and 4 bases from J; bases unmatched to any gene: 9. The CDR3 is 17 amino acids. CDR1 is MNHNS and CDR2 is SASEGT in the germline V gene.

This rearrangement joins TRBV2 to TRBJ1-1; tentatively, D is TRBD1 (6 bases). This CDR3 is 11 amino acids long. V was shortened by 4 bases and J by 8 bases, with 8 bases between the two germline ends. Germline CDR1 and CDR2: SNHLY and FYNNEI. Here the CDR3 reads CASSAQGEAFF. The CDR3 DNA reads as TGTGCCAGCAGTGCACAGGGCGAAGCTTTCTTT.

The V call is TRBV29-1, the J call TRBJ1-2; D unclear. This CDR3 contains 12 residues. Trimming left V 6 bases short and J 3 bases short, with 11 bases between. The germline gives CDR1 SQVTM, CDR2 ANQGSEA. The CDR3 is CSVVEVDYGYTF. The CDR3 DNA reads as TGCAGCGTCGTGGAGGTGGACTATGGCTACACCTTC.

The CDR3 is CASSLEGTTGTGNTIYF. CDR3 sequence (DNA): TGTGCCAGCAGCTTAGAAGGAACGACAGGGACTGGAAACACCATATATTTT. The chain joins TRBV11-3 to TRBJ1-3; 7 bases align to TRBD1. The CDR3 runs to 17 residues. Losses at the gene ends were 0 bases for V and 2 bases for J; bases not matched to a gene: 7. Germline CDR1 is SGHNT and CDR2 is YENEEA.

V is TRBV10-3 and J is TRBJ1-1, with D maybe TRBD1 (6 bases). V shed 7 bases and J shed 0 bases, with 18 bases lying between them. The V gene's germline CDR1 is ENHRY and CDR2 SYGVKD. The CDR3 is made up of 16 amino acids. DNA of the CDR3: TGTGCCATCACCCGGTCCCTGGACAGCATGAACACTGAAGCTTTCTTT. It codes for CAITRSLDSMNTEAFF.

This chain uses TRBV12-5 with TRBJ1-1, with a tentative D call TRBD1 (5 bases). The V end lost 8 bases, the J end lost 0 bases, and 13 bases lay between the germline ends. The CDR3 covers 14 residues. The germline V gene encodes CDR1 LGHNT and CDR2 FRNRAP. CDR3 nucleotide sequence: TGTGCTAGTAGATTGTGGGGCATGAACACTGAAGCTTTCTTT. Its translation is CASRLWGMNTEAFF. Filled out from reference TRBV12-5 and TRBJ1-1, the complete variable domain reads DARVTQTPRHKVTEMGQEVTMRCQPILGHNTVFWYRQTMMQGLELLAYFRNRAPLDDSGMPKDRFSAEMPDATLATLKIQPSEPRDSAVYFCASRLWGMNTEAFFGQGTRLTVV.

The chain has TRBV5-1 and TRBJ2-3; the match to TRBD2 covers 11 bases. The germline CDR1 and CDR2 sequences are SGHRS and YFSETQ. The CDR3 has 16 amino acids. Losses at the gene ends were 4 bases for V and 5 bases for J; bases not matched to a gene: 9. CDR3 DNA: TGCGCCAGCAGCCCGCAGGGGACTAGCGGCGGAGATACGCAGTATTTT. Translated: CASSPQGTSGGDTQYF.

This chain connects TRBV18 to TRBJ1-6; 10 bases fit TRBD1. With 3 bases clipped from V and 8 bases from J, the junction kept 1 base outside the gene matches. The germline V gene has CDR1 KGHSH and CDR2 LQKENI. The CDR3 covers 14 residues. In DNA form, the CDR3 reads TGTGCCAGCTCACCCGGGACAGGGGATTCACCCCTCCACTTT. Amino acid sequence: CASSPGTGDSPLHF.

This chain uses TRBV5-1 with TRBJ2-3; a weak D match, TRBD2 (5 bases). The CDR3 totals 15 residues. The germline CDR1 and CDR2 sequences are SGHRS and YFSETQ. V gave up 0 bases and J gave up 5 bases, with 13 bases separating them. CDR3 bases: TGCGCCAGCAGCTTGGGACGGACTTTTGGAGATACGCAGTATTTT. This encodes CASSLGRTFGDTQYF.

This clone has just one count. This chain joins TRBV4-3 and TRBJ1-1, with unresolved D. The germline CDR1 and CDR2 sequences are LGHNA and YSLEER. The CDR3 covers 13 residues. Trimming took off 4 bases at V and 0 bases at J, with 6 bases between the two ends. CDR3 DNA: TGCGCCAGCAGCCCGGACTTGAACACTGAAGCTTTCTTT. It is translated as CASSPDLNTEAFF.

The chain carries TRBV5-1 and TRBJ1-5; D is unclear. From germline, CDR1 is SGHRS and CDR2 YFSETQ. The V end lost 0 bases, the J end lost 2 bases, and 3 bases lay between the germline ends. This CDR3 region has 13 residues. DNA for the CDR3: TGCGCCAGCAGCTTGGCAGGCAATCAGCCCCAGCATTTT. Translated, it gives CASSLAGNQPQHF.

The J gene is TRBJ2-5, the V gene TRBV7-9; 7 bases are shared with TRBD2. This CDR3 has 13 residues. The V and J ends lost 3 bases and 3 bases, in that order; junction bases with no gene match: 1. Germline V gene sequence: CDR1 SEHNR, CDR2 FQNEAQ (reference sequence). As DNA, the CDR3 is TGTGCCAGCAGCTTCGCGGGGGAAGAGACCCAGTACTTC. It encodes CASSFAGEETQYF.

The genes are TRBV5-1 and TRBJ2-5; 11 bases agree with TRBD2. This CDR3 region has 14 residues. Germline CDR1 SGHRS, CDR2 YFSETQ. Germline trimming cut 3 bases from V and 5 bases from J; bases unmatched to any gene: 3. CDR3 bases: TGCGCCAGCAGCTCCCTAGCGGGGGGCGAGACCCAGTACTTC. Translation: CASSSLAGGETQYF.

The rearrangement uses TRBV5-1 and TRBJ2-3; TRBD2 might be the D (5 bases). The CDR3 consists of 16 residues. V lost 2 bases, J lost 4 bases, and 17 bases lay in between. Per germline, CDR1 SGHRS and CDR2 YFSETQ. CDR3 amino acids: CASSFKTPGMADTQYF. CDR3 nucleotide sequence: TGCGCCAGCAGCTTCAAGACTCCGGGGATGGCAGATACGCAGTATTTT.

The chain recombines TRBV6-5 with TRBJ2-7; perhaps TRBD1 as D (6 bases). The V gene lost 6 bases and the J gene lost 4 bases, with 13 bases spanning the gap. The CDR3 loop spans 13 amino acids. Per germline, CDR1 MNHEY and CDR2 SVGAGI. Here the CDR3 DNA reads TGTGCCAGCAGGACAAACAGGGCTTACGAGCAGTACTTC. Translating gives CASRTNRAYEQYF.

J is TRBJ1-6 and V is TRBV28; D remains ambiguous. The germline V and J ends were trimmed by 2 bases and 5 bases, with 13 bases remaining between them. Germline CDR1 MDHEN, CDR2 SYDVKM. The CDR3 is 16 residues long. Written as DNA, the CDR3 is TGTGCCAGCAGTTTAAACCCCCCGAGAGATAATTCACCCCTCCACTTT. Amino acids: CASSLNPPRDNSPLHF.

The rearrangement joins TRBV30 to TRBJ1-2, with 9 bases that match TRBD1. CDR1 is GTSNPN, CDR2 SVGIG, per germline (reference sequence). Trimming at V came to 4 bases and at J to 7 bases, leaving 7 bases not matched to a gene. The CDR3 sequence is 13 residues long. The DNA of the CDR3 is TGTGCCTGGACCCTCAGGGACAGGGCTGGCTACACCTTC. It specifies CAWTLRDRAGYTF.